Below, one TCR beta chain is given with its context. The CDR3 extends over 15 amino acids. CDR1 and CDR2 from the germline V gene are MNHEY and SVGAGI. The ends were cut back, 5 bases at V and 2 bases at J, with 16 bases in the middle. PCR employed 60 Vbeta and 13 Jbeta primers. Here immunoSEQ multiplex PCR was the method, and the copy in TCRdb shows in-frame clones only, minus some. In the table there are some 200,000 clones, roughly 80% of which are singletons. The data derive from a study of cytomegalovirus exposure and HLA in healthy donors. The sequence was collected from a man in his forties or fifties in good health and CMV-seronegative. Source material: PBMCs. The chain uses TRBV6-5 and TRBJ2-7; D may be TRBD1 (6 bases). CDR3 amino acids: CASSIAGTTTYEQYF. The CDR3 DNA sequence: TGTGCCAGCAGTATCGCCGGGACAACCACCTACGAGCAGTACTTC.